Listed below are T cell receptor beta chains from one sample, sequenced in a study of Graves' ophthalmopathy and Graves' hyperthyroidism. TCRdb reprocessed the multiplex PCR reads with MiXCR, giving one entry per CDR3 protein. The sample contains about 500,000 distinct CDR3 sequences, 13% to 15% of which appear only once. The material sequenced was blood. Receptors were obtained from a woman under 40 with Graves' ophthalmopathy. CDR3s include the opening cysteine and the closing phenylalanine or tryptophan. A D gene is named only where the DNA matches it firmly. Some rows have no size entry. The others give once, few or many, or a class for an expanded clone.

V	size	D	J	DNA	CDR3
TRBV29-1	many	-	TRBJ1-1	TGCAGCGTTGGGGAGTCTCTGAACACTGAAGCTTTCTTT	CSVGESLNTEAFF
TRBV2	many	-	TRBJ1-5	TGTGCCAGCAGCCAGGGTTTTAGCAATCAGCCCCGGCATTTT	CASSQGFSNQPRHF
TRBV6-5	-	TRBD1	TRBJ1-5	TGTGCCAGCGGCTACCGGGACAGGGGGAATCAGCCCCAGCATTTT	CASGYRDRGNQPQHF
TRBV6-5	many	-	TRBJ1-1	TGTGCCAGCACTATCGCATTGAACACTGAAGCTTTCTTT	CASTIALNTEAFF
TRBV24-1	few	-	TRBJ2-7	TGTGCCACCAGTAAAGGGGCCGAGCAGTACTTC	CATSKGAEQYF
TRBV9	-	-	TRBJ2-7	TGTGCCAGCAGCCCCGGACTGGATTCCTACGAGCAGTACTTC	CASSPGLDSYEQYF
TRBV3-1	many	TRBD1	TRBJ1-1	TGTGCCAGCAGCCAAGGGACAGGGCGCACTGAAGCTTTCTTT	CASSQGTGRTEAFF
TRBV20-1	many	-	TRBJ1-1	TGCAGTGCTAGGGCAAATATGAACACTGAAGCTTTCTTT	CSARANMNTEAFF
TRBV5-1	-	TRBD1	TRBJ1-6	TGCGCCAGCAGCTTCAACCTCAGGGGGCCGGATTCACTCCTCCACTTT	CASSFNLRGPDSLLHF
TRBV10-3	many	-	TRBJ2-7	TGTGCCGCTCGGGAGTACTACGAGCAGTACTTC	CAAREYYEQYF
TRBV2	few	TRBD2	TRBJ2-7	TGTGCCAGCAGTGCCCTTCTAGCGGGGGCGGACTACGAGCAGTACTTC	CASSALLAGADYEQYF
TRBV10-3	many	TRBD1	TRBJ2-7	TGTGCCATCAGCCCCGACAGGGTGGCGCAGTACTTC	CAISPDRVAQYF
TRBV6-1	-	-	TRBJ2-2	TGTGCCAGCAGTCAAAACCCAGGGGCCGGGGAGCTGTTTTTT	CASSQNPGAGELFF
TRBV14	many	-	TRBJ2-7	TGTGCCAGCAGCCCGTGGGGATACGAGCAGTACTTC	CASSPWGYEQYF
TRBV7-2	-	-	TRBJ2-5	TGTGCCAGCAGCTTAGTCGGAAGTCTGGGTAGGGAGACCCAGTACTTC	CASSLVGSLGRETQYF
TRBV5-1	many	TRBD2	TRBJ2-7	TGCGCCAGCAGCTTGGAGGTGGCGGGGGCCTACGAGCAGTACTTC	CASSLEVAGAYEQYF
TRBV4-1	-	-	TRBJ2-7	TGCGCCAGCAGCCCTTCTATATTAGACTTGATCTCCTACGAGCAGTACTTC	CASSPSILDLISYEQYF
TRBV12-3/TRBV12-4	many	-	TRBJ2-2	TGTGCCAGCAGTTTTGGGGTTGGAAACACCGGGGAGCTGTTTTTT	CASSFGVGNTGELFF
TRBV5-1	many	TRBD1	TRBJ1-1	TGCGCCAGCAGCTCAGAACAGGGGGCGCGGACTGAAGCTTTCTTT	CASSSEQGARTEAFF
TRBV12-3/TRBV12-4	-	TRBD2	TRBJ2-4	TGTGCCAGTACATGGGGGGGGGCCAAAAACATTCAGTACTTC	CASTWGGAKNIQYF
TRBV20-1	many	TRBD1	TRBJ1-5	TGCAGTGCACTAGACAGGGAGACTCAGCCCCAGCATTTT	CSALDRETQPQHF
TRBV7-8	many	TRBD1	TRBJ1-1	TGTGCCAGCAGCGACAGGGACACCACTGAAGCTTTCTTT	CASSDRDTTEAFF
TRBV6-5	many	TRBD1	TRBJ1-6	TGTGCCAGCAGTTACGGCATTCCGGGACAGGGGAGTTCACCCCTCCACTTT	CASSYGIPGQGSSPLHF
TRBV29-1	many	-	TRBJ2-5	TGCAGCGTTGAAAGGCCGCCACAAGAGACCCAGTACTTC	CSVERPPQETQYF
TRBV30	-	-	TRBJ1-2	TGTGCCTGGAGTGTACTGCTAGGAAGCGGGGGCTACACCTTC	CAWSVLLGSGGYTF
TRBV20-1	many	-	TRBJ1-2	TGCAGTGCTAAACACAGCTATGACTATGGCTACACCTTC	CSAKHSYDYGYTF
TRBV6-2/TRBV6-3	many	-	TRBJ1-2	TGTGCCAGCAGTCCGCAAGCTAACTATGGCTACACCTTC	CASSPQANYGYTF
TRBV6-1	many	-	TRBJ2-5	TGTGCCAGCAGTGAAGCGACAGACTACCAAGAGACCCAGTACTTC	CASSEATDYQETQYF
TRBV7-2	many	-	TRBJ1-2	TGTGCCAGCAGGGTCTCTCTCGGCTACACCTTC	CASRVSLGYTF
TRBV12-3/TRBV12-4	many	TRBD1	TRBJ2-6	TGTGCCAGCAGTTCCGCGACAGGGGGGGCCAACGTCCTGACTTTC	CASSSATGGANVLTF
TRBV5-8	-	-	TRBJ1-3	TGTGCCAGCAGGTGGAGGGCCTCTGGAAACACCATATATTTT	CASRWRASGNTIYF
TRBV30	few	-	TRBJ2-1	TGTGCCTGGAGATTGCGGCGGCATGTCTTCCTCGGGGAGCAGTTCTTC	CAWRLRRHVFLGEQFF
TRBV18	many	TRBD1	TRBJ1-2	TGTGCCAGCTCACCACGGGACAGTGTCTATGGCTACACCTTC	CASSPRDSVYGYTF
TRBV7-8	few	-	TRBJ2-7	TGTGCCAGCAGCAAATCCGGGACCCCCTACGAGCAGTACTTC	CASSKSGTPYEQYF
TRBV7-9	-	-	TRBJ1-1	TGTGCCAGCAGCTCCGGGAGGATCACTGAAGCTTTCTTT	CASSSGRITEAFF
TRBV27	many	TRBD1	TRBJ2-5	TGTGCCAGCAGTCTGCCCGGGACAGGGACCCAGTACTTC	CASSLPGTGTQYF